Sequencing of this T cell receptor (beta chain) was carried out in a study of blood T cell repertoires in COVID-19 (TCRdb year 2020). Some background on the complete study: The collaborator samples originated in the United States, Italy and Spain and spanned the acute and convalescent phases of COVID-19. Sample metadata almost always included a de-identified subject ID, COVID-19 status, age in years and sex. The repertoires were made available in a free public database intended to serve as a resource for research on the immune response to SARS-CoV-2. Samples were obtained from the ongoing ImmuneRACE study (first 160 participants) and from approximately 1,200 subjects provided by 6 global collaborators. Where HLA class I and class II types were available, the types were taken from metadata supplied by the sample provider, not from assay-based typing. Deeply sampled blood TCRbeta repertoires from subjects exposed to, actively infected with, or recovered from COVID-19 were included in the dataset. The material from the prospective study consisted of cDNA or gDNA derived from T cells, B-cell-depleted T cells, or PBMCs.

TCRbeta CDR3 regions were amplified from genomic DNA by means of the immunoSEQ Assay, a bias-controlled multiplex PCR. In the source study's methods: The number of nucleated cells in each sample was estimated from the amplification of reference gene primers within the assay. To quantify the absolute abundance of each unique TCRbeta CDR3 rearrangement, sequence reads were collapsed and filtered. For each sample, productive Simpson clonality was calculated as the square root of Simpson's diversity index across productive rearrangements. Drawn from immuneACCESS, this table holds only the in-frame rearrangements with V and J called that TCRdb kept. Clones are partly lost; checked studies trace under half to an unresolved V gene and leave the rest unexplained. V and J calls and clone size are as listed in that table; D and trimming were resolved from the DNA. In all, the sample holds fewer than 350,000 clones, and around 89% of those were seen once. Together, the top ten hold 4.6% of the sample.

Turning to this clone: Its cognate antigen has yet to be identified. Per-base quality was not reported, and no clone a single base away is much larger than it.

The collaborating institutions used their own protocols to collect whole blood in K2EDTA tubes. For TCRbeta analysis, collaborator samples were shipped as frozen whole blood, as isolated PBMCs, or as DNA extracted from either sample type. Counted from cysteine to phenylalanine, this CDR3 has 14 amino acids. Left in the record is the CDR3 DNA by itself, 42 bases read in frame from the first base. A distance of 14 bases separates the germline ends of V and J, which lose 8 bases and 1 base respectively. From the germline V gene, CDR1 is SNHLY and CDR2 is FYNNEI. The research as a whole found: How much clinical and demographic metadata was included differed by source and by participant, and the metadata was provided uncurated.

The material sequenced was peripheral blood. The V and J genes are TRBV2 and TRBJ1-1; the best D guess is TRBD1, with 5 bases matching. This TCR was sampled from a man aged 40-49 years with acute or convalescent COVID-19. The nucleotide sequence is given as TGTGCCAGCCGAAACCAGGGTCAGAACACTGAAGCTTTCTTT. This yields the protein CASRNQGQNTEAFF.